These 21 T cell receptor beta chains originate from one sample sequenced in a study of T-cell memory formation after mild COVID-19. From the 5' RACE reads, TCRdb called clonotypes with MiXCR, one entry per CDR3 protein. The sample carries 350,000 to 500,000 distinct CDR3 sequences, 20% to 30% recorded once. Sequenced input: PBMCs or a T cell subset sorted from them (not recorded which). Receptors originate from an adult woman who had mild COVID-19 (a few samples of this study predate the infection). Cell type and time point are not known.

This clonotype has only a few counts. The chain carries TRBV12-3 or TRBV12-4 and TRBJ2-1; tentatively, D is TRBD2 (5 bases). The CDR3 extends over 16 amino acids. V shed 5 bases and J shed 3 bases, with 17 bases lying between them. The CDR3: CASSPPSGSGYNEQFF. In nucleotides, the CDR3 is TGTGCCAGCAGTCCCCCTTCGGGGTCCGGCTACAATGAGCAGTTCTTC.

The rearrangement joins TRBV15 to TRBJ2-2, with a tentative D call TRBD2 (5 bases). The CDR3 loop spans 14 amino acids. Germline CDR1 reads LNHNV; CDR2 reads YYDKDF (reference sequence). V gave up 8 bases and J gave up 2 bases, with 12 bases separating them. The CDR3 DNA reads as TGTGCCACCTCGAGCGGTCGCAACACCGGGGAGCTGTTTTTT. It specifies CATSSGRNTGELFF.

This chain uses TRBV24-1 with TRBJ2-5, with D perhaps being TRBD1 or TRBD2 (5 bases each). Germline lookup yields CDR1 KGHDR and CDR2 SFDVKD. V lost 4 bases and J lost 7, with 18 bases in between. The CDR3 sequence is 15 residues long. The CDR3, as DNA: TGTGCCACCAGTGACCCCGGGACCTCCGACGGGACCCAGTACTTC. It codes for CATSDPGTSDGTQYF.

There are a few counts of this clonotype. J is TRBJ1-1 and V is TRBV27, with TRBD1 matching 9 bases. Germline V gene lookup returns CDR1 MNHEY and CDR2 SMNVEV (reference sequence). Trimming cost V 5 bases and J 4 bases; bases outside gene matches: 11. The CDR3 covers 16 residues. CDR3 DNA: TGTGCCAGCAGTCCGGGACAGGGTTTCTTAGGCACTGAAGCTTTCTTT. Protein: CASSPGQGFLGTEAFF.

V usage is TRBV6-6 and J usage is TRBJ2-2; the match to TRBD2 covers 11 bases. The CDR3 consists of 15 residues. Germline assignment: CDR1 MNHNY and CDR2 SVGAGI (reference sequence). J gave up 6 bases and V 4 bases, and 4 bases lay outside the gene matches. The CDR3 DNA is TGTGCCAGCAGTTCCCTGGGACTAGCGGCCGGGGAGCTGTTTTTT. This codes for CASSSLGLAAGELFF.

The chain recombines TRBV6-1 with TRBJ1-3, with D uncertain. Trimming removed 7 bases from V and 4 bases from J, with 14 bases in between. CDR3 length equals 14 residues. Germline V gene sequence: CDR1 MNHNS, CDR2 SASEGT. In DNA form, the CDR3 reads TGTGCCAGCATAATCCAGGAGGCGGGAAACACCATATATTTT. Protein: CASIIQEAGNTIYF.

The chain is built from TRBV12-3 or TRBV12-4 and TRBJ1-4; 9 bases are shared with TRBD1. The CDR3 has 16 residues. V trimming: 4 bases; J trimming: 8 bases; junction bases outside the gene matches: 11. The chain's CDR3 is CASSSSGTGLKEKLFF. The CDR3 DNA reads TGTGCCAGCAGTTCTTCCGGGACAGGGTTAAAAGAAAAACTGTTTTTT.

The table lists this clonotype with many counts. The chain employs TRBV20-1 and TRBJ2-2, with 15 bases aligning to TRBD2. J was trimmed by 7 bases and V by 2 bases; bases with no gene match: 11. CDR3 length: 18 residues. Germline lookup yields CDR1 DFQATT and CDR2 SNEGSKA (reference sequence). CDR3 DNA: TGCAGTGCTAGAAATGATATCGGGACTAGCGGGAGGATCGGGGAGCTGTTTTTT. Amino acid sequence: CSARNDIGTSGRIGELFF.

V gene TRBV25-1 combines with J gene TRBJ1-2, with 7 bases aligning to TRBD1. The CDR3 extends over 15 amino acids. The J segment lost 5 bases and the V segment lost 0 bases, leaving 6 bases of the junction unmatched. CDR1 is MGHDK, CDR2 SYGVNS, per germline. DNA of the CDR3: TGTGCCAGCAGTGAATACAGGGGACAGTGGTATGGCTACACCTTC. It encodes CASSEYRGQWYGYTF.

The sample holds a few counts of this clonotype. V usage is TRBV2 and J usage is TRBJ2-1; unclear D gene. The germline gives CDR1 SNHLY, CDR2 FYNNEI. The germline V and J ends were trimmed by 7 bases and 7 bases, with 14 bases remaining between them. CDR3 size: 13 residues. CDR3 DNA sequence: TGTGCCAGCACGATCGTTCAAGGGAATGAGCAGTTCTTC. It yields the protein CASTIVQGNEQFF.

This sequence joins TRBV7-6 and TRBJ2-5, with TRBD2 identical over 10 bases. V dropped 5 bases and J dropped 2; count of bases not matched to a gene: 8. The germline gives CDR1 SGHVS, CDR2 FNYEAQ. CDR3 size: 16 residues. The CDR3 loop reads CASSQRTSGTQETQYF. The CDR3 DNA reads as TGTGCCAGCAGCCAACGGACTAGCGGAACACAAGAGACCCAGTACTTC.

The chain has TRBV12-3 or TRBV12-4 and TRBJ2-3; a weak D match, TRBD2 (7 bases). The CDR3 runs to 14 residues. Trimming took off 3 bases at V and 6 bases at J, with 13 bases between the two ends. The CDR3: CASSLDSGDDTQYF. The CDR3 DNA reads as TGTGCCAGCAGTTTGGACAGCGGGGACGATACGCAGTATTTT.

This chain connects TRBV2 to TRBJ1-1; D unclear. Deletions cut 6 bases from V and 1 base from J, with 9 bases between. CDR3 size: 13 residues. Germline V lookup: CDR1 SNHLY, CDR2 FYNNEI. Here the CDR3 reads CASRIRENTEAFF. CDR3 sequence (DNA): TGTGCCAGCAGAATAAGGGAGAACACTGAAGCTTTCTTT.

This chain links TRBV29-1 with TRBJ2-7; D may be TRBD1 (5 bases). The CDR3 spans 12 residues. Deletions cut 6 bases from V and 3 bases from J, with 12 bases between. Germline V CDR1 and CDR2: SQVTM, ANQGSEA. The CDR3 here is CSVAEGVYEQYF. CDR3 nucleotide sequence: TGCAGCGTCGCCGAAGGGGTCTACGAGCAGTACTTC.

This sequence joins TRBV7-9 and TRBJ1-2, with TRBD1 identical over 9 bases. Per germline, CDR1 SEHNR and CDR2 FQNEAQ (reference sequence). The length of the CDR3 is 15 residues. V lost 4 bases and J lost 4; bases outside the gene matches: 7. CDR3 bases: TGTGCCAGCAGCTCTTGGACAGGGGTGAGCTATGGCTACACCTTC. This sequence encodes CASSSWTGVSYGYTF.

The chain carries TRBV5-6 and TRBJ2-6; TRBD1 agrees at 8 bases. There are 17 residues in the CDR3. Germline loops: CDR1 SGHDT, CDR2 YYEEEE. J was trimmed by 2 bases and V by 0 bases; bases with no gene match: 4. In nucleotides, the CDR3 is TGTGCCAGCAGCTTGGACAGGGGGTTCCCTGGGGCCAACGTCCTGACTTTC. It codes for CASSLDRGFPGANVLTF.

J is TRBJ2-5 and V is TRBV11-2, with TRBD2 as a possible D gene (6 bases). The CDR3 length is 14 residues. Trimming removed 4 bases at V and 2 bases at J, with 11 bases between. Germline lookup yields CDR1 SGHAT and CDR2 FQNNGV. CDR3 sequence reads: CASSSRRGQETQYF. The CDR3 bases are TGTGCCAGCAGCTCCAGGCGGGGTCAAGAGACCCAGTACTTC. Combining the CDR3 with reference TRBV11-2 and TRBJ2-5 gives the whole variable domain EAGVAQSPRYKIIEKRQSVAFWCNPISGHATLYWYQQILGQGPKLLIQFQNNGVVDDSQLPKDRFSAERLKGVDSTLKIQPAKLEDSAVYLCASSSRRGQETQYFGPGTRLLVL.

This clonotype was detected a few times. The V call is TRBV30, the J call TRBJ2-7, with D uncertain. V lost 5 bases to trimming and J lost 0 bases, with 11 bases between them. CDR1 and CDR2 (germline): GTSNPN, SVGIG (reference sequence). This CDR3 has 13 residues. The CDR3 sequence: CAWRLPGSYEQYF. The CDR3 DNA follows: TGTGCCTGGCGCCTCCCGGGCTCCTACGAGCAGTACTTC. Looking up the rest from reference TRBV30 and TRBJ2-7 gives the full variable domain: SQTIHQWPATLVQPVGSPLSLECTVEGTSNPNLYWYRQAAGRGLQLLFYSVGIGQISSEVPQNLSASRPQDRQFILSSKKLLLSDSGFYLCAWRLPGSYEQYFGPGTRLTVT.

Only a few counts were recorded for this clonotype. The chain is built from TRBV5-1 and TRBJ1-2; D gene ambiguous. V dropped 0 bases and J dropped 5 bases, with 8 bases sitting between them. Germline V gene lookup returns CDR1 SGHRS and CDR2 YFSETQ. The CDR3 contains 13 residues. CDR3 DNA: TGCGCCAGCAGCTTGGAGCAGAGATATGGCTACACCTTC. It codes for CASSLEQRYGYTF.

The chain has TRBV18 and TRBJ2-2; D perhaps matches TRBD1 (6 bases). The CDR3 totals 14 residues. Trimming took off 3 bases at V and 6 bases at J, with 11 bases between the two ends. Germline loops: CDR1 KGHSH, CDR2 LQKENI. The CDR3 spells CASSPNTGPGELFF. CDR3 in DNA: TGTGCCAGCTCACCGAACACAGGGCCCGGGGAGCTGTTTTTT.

The J gene is TRBJ2-1, the V gene TRBV12-3 or TRBV12-4; D is possibly TRBD2 (6 bases). V lost 0 bases to trimming and J lost 9 bases, with 12 bases between them. The CDR3 has 14 residues. CDR3 protein: CASSLAQGLGEQFF. CDR3 DNA sequence: TGTGCCAGCAGTTTAGCGCAGGGACTCGGTGAGCAGTTCTTC.